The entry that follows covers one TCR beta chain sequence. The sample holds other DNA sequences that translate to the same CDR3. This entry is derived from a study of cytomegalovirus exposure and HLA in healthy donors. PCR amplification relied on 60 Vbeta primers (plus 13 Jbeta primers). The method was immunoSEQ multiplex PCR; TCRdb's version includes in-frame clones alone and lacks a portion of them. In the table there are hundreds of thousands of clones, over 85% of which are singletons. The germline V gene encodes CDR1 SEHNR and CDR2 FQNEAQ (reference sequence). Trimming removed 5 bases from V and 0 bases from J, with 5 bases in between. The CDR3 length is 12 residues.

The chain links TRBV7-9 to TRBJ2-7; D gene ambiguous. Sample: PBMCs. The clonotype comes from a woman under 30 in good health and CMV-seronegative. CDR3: CASSLPSYEQYF. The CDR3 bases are TGTGCCAGCAGCCTTCCCTCCTACGAGCAGTACTTC.